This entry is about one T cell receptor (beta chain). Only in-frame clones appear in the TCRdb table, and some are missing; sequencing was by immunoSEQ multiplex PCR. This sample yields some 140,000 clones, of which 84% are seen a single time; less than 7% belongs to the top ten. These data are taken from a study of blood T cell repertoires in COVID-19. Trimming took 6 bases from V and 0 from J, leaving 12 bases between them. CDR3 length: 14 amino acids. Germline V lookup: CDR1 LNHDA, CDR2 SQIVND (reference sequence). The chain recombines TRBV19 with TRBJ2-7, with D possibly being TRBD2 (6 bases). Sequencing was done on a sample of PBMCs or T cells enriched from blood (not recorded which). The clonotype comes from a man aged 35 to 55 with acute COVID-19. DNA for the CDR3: TGTGCCAGTAGAATGGGAGGAGGCTCCTACGAGCAGTACTTC. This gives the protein CASRMGGGSYEQYF. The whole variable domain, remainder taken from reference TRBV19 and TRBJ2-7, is DGGITQSPKYLFRKEGQNVTLSCEQNLNHDAMYWYRQDPGQGLRLIYYSQIVNDFQKGDIAEGYSVSREKKESFPLTVTSAQKNPTAFYLCASRMGGGSYEQYFGPGTRLTVT.